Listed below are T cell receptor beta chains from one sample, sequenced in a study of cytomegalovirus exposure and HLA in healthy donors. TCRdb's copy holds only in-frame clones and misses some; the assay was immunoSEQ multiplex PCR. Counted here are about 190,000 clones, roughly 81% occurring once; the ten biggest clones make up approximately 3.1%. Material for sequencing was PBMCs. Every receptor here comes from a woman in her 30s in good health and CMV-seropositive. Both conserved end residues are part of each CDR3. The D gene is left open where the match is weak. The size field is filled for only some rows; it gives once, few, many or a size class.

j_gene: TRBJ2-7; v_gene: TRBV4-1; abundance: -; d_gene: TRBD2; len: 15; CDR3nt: TGCGCCAGCAGCCATAGGACTAGCGGGACCTACGAGCAGTACTTC; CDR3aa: CASSHRTSGTYEQYF
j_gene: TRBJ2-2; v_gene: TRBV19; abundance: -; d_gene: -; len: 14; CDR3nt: TGTGCCAGTAGTTTCAGGACAGAGACCGGGGAGCTGTTTTTT; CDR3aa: CASSFRTETGELFF
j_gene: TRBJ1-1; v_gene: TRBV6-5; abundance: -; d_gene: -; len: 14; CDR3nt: TGTGCCAGTTCGGGACAACCCCTGAACACTGAAGCTTTCTTT; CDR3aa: CASSGQPLNTEAFF
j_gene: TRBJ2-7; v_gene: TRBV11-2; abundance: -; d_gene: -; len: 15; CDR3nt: TGTGCCAGCAGCTTGGGTTACGGGAGTCATGGCGAGCAGTACTTC; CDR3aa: CASSLGYGSHGEQYF
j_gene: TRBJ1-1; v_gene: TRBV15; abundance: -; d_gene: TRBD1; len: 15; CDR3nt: TGTGCCACCAGCAGGAGAGGGACAGGGAACACTGAAGCTTTCTTT; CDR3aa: CATSRRGTGNTEAFF
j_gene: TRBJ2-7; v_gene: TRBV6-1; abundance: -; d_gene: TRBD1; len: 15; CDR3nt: TGTGCCAGCAGCCCCGGGACAGGGTCTTTTTACGAGCAGTACTTC; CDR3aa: CASSPGTGSFYEQYF
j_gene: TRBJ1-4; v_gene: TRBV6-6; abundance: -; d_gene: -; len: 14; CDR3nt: TGTGCCAGCAGTTACAGGGCGGGTAGTGAAAAACTGTTTTTT; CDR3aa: CASSYRAGSEKLFF
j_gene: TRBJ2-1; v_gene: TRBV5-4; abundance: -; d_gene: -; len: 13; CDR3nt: TGTGCCAGCAGCTTGAGTAGTTACAATGAGCAGTTCTTC; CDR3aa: CASSLSSYNEQFF
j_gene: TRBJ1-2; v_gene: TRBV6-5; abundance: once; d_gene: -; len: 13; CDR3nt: TGTGCCGTACAGTTACCCTCTAACTATGGCTACACCTTC; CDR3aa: CAVQLPSNYGYTF
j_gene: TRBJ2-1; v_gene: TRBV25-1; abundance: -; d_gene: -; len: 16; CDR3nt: TGTGCCAGCTCCAAGATGAACCCCACCTTCGGGAATGAGCAGTTCTTC; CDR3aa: CASSKMNPTFGNEQFF
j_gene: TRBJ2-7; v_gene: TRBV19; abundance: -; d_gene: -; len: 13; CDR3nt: TGTGCCAGTAGTTGGGTACAGGGAGGGGAGCAGTACTTC; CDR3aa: CASSWVQGGEQYF
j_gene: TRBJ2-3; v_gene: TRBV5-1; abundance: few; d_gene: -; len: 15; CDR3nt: TGCGCCAGCAGCTTGGGGTCGACTAGCACAGATACGCAGTATTTT; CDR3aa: CASSLGSTSTDTQYF
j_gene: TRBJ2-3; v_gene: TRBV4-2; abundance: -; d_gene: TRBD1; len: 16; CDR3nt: TGTGCCAGCAGCCAAGACCCCGGACAGGGGTCCGGTACGCAGTATTTT; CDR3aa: CASSQDPGQGSGTQYF
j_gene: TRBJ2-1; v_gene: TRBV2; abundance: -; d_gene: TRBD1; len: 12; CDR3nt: TGTGCCAGCAGTACAGGGGGCGGCGAGCAGTTCTTC; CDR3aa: CASSTGGGEQFF
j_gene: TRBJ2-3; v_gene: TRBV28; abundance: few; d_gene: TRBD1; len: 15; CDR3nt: TGTGCCAGCAGTCCGCCGGGACAGGGAACAGATACGCAGTATTTT; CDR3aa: CASSPPGQGTDTQYF
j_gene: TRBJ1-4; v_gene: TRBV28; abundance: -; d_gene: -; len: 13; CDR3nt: TGTGCCAGCAGTACCTTGACACCCGAAAAACTGTTTTTT; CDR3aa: CASSTLTPEKLFF
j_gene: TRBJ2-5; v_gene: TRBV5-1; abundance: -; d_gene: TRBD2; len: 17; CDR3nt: TGCGCCAGCAGCTTACAGGTGTTAGCGGGAGGGCGAGAGACCCAGTACTTC; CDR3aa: CASSLQVLAGGRETQYF
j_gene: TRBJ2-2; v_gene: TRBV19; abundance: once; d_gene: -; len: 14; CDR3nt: TGTGCCAGTAGTATCCAGTCGAACACCGGGGAGCTGTTTTTT; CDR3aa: CASSIQSNTGELFF
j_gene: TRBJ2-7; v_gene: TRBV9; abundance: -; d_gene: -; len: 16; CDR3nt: TGTGCCAGCAGCGTAGGGGGGCTCTCGAGCTCCTACGAGCAGTACTTC; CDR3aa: CASSVGGLSSSYEQYF
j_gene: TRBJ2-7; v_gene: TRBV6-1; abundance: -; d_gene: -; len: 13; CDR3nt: TGTGCCAGCAGGGTCCCTAGCTCCTACGAGCAGTACTTC; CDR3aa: CASRVPSSYEQYF
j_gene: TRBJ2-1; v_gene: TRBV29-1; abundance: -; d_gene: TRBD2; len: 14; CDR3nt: TGCAGCGTTGAAAGGGGACTAGGGGAGGATGAGCAGTTCTTC; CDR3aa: CSVERGLGEDEQFF
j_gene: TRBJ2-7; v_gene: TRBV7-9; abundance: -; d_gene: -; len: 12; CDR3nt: TGTGCCAGCAGCTCTCCCTCCTACGAGCAGTACTTC; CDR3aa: CASSSPSYEQYF
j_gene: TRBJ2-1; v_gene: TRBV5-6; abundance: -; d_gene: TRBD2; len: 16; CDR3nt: TGTGCCAGCAGCCGGGGACTAGCGGGATCCTACAATGAGCAGTTCTTC; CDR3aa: CASSRGLAGSYNEQFF
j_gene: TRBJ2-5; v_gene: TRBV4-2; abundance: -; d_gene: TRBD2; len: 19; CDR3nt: TGTGCCAGCAGCCAAGATTTGGGCGGGAGTGGTACGGTACGAGAGACCCAGTACTTC; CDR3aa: CASSQDLGGSGTVRETQYF